A single sample is the source of the 18 T cell receptor beta chains below, sequenced in a study of Ad26.COV2.S vaccination and SARS-CoV-2 variants. Profiling relied on immunoSEQ multiplex PCR, and the TCRdb table lists in-frame clones only, not all of them. Of roughly 400,000 clones in the sample, about 92% were seen once. Treatment in this sample: around 19 received Ad26.COV2.S at low or high dose, single or two shots; several received placebo; per-sample allocation not given. Sampling took place 63 days after the first vaccine or placebo injection. The specimen was peripheral blood, collected in a trial of Ad26.COV2.S vaccine versus placebo. The origin of the receptors is a person between 18 and 65 years old who received the Ad26.COV2.S COVID-19 vaccine or a placebo.

The V and J genes are TRBV6-2 or TRBV6-3 and TRBJ2-7, with 9 bases aligning to TRBD1. After removal of 5 bases from V and 2 bases from J, the junction contained 4 bases not matched to a gene. This CDR3 has 14 residues. Germline V gives CDR1 MNHEY, CDR2 SVGEGT. The CDR3 sequence: CASSGTGYPYEQYF. For the CDR3, the DNA is TGTGCCAGCAGTGGGACAGGGTATCCCTACGAGCAGTACTTC.

This chain connects TRBV28 to TRBJ1-4; TRBD1 might be the D (6 bases). The germline CDR1 and CDR2 sequences are MDHEN and SYDVKM. V dropped 8 bases and J dropped 7 bases, with 11 bases sitting between them. The CDR3 length is 12 residues. CDR3 DNA: TGTGCCAGCGGGGGGGCATCTGAAAAACTGTTTTTT. Translated, it gives CASGGASEKLFF.

Note on this clone: At one end, the junction sequence differs from germline, possibly due to a read error. The chain joins TRBV7-7 to TRBJ2-2; 8 nucleotides match TRBD1. This CDR3 spans 15 amino acids. Germline lookup yields CDR1 SSHAT and CDR2 FNYEAQ (reference sequence). The CDR3 sequence: CASSLGQGSGGELFF. CDR3 nucleotide sequence: TGTGCTAGCAGCTTAGGACAGGGTTCCGGCGGGGAGCTGTTTTTT.

This clone appeared a few times. This chain connects TRBV6-2 or TRBV6-3 to TRBJ2-3, with TRBD2 as a possible D gene (6 bases). With 2 bases removed from V and 2 bases from J, the gap between germline ends came to 23 bases. Germline values: CDR1 MNHEY, CDR2 SVGEGT. The CDR3 has 19 residues. The CDR3 bases are TGTGCCAGCAGTTACATTCAGAATTTATTGGGACTGAACACAGATACGCAGTATTTT. This codes for CASSYIQNLLGLNTDTQYF.

J is TRBJ1-2 and V is TRBV28; possibly TRBD1 for D (6 bases). CDR1 and CDR2 (germline): MDHEN, SYDVKM. Trimming pared 6 bases from V and 3 bases from J, leaving 17 bases between. This CDR3 contains 15 residues. The CDR3 sequence is CASRRPTGLYYGYTF. The CDR3 DNA follows: TGTGCCAGCAGGCGCCCGACAGGACTTTACTATGGCTACACCTTC.

The chain joins TRBV5-4 to TRBJ2-7; TRBD1 aligns across 9 bases. CDR3 length: 16 residues. The germline V gene encodes CDR1 SGHNT and CDR2 YYREEE (reference sequence). Losses at the gene ends were 2 bases for V and 2 bases for J; bases not matched to a gene: 8. The CDR3 sequence is CASSLGGTGGPYEQYF. CDR3 nucleotide sequence: TGTGCCAGCAGCTTAGGGGGCACAGGGGGCCCCTACGAGCAGTACTTC. Drawing the rest from reference TRBV5-4 and TRBJ2-7, the complete variable domain is ETGVTQSPTHLIKTRGQQVTLRCSSQSGHNTVSWYQQALGQGPQFIFQYYREEENGRGNFPPRFSGLQFPNYSSELNVNALELDDSALYLCASSLGGTGGPYEQYFGPGTRLTVT.

The genes are TRBV5-1 and TRBJ1-4, with D unresolved. This CDR3 contains 17 residues. V was trimmed by 1 base and J by 0 bases, leaving 13 bases between them. Germline V CDR1 and CDR2: SGHRS, YFSETQ. The CDR3 region has the DNA TGCGCCAGCAGCTTGAAAGAGAGGGCGGCAACTAATGAAAAACTGTTTTTT. As protein: CASSLKERAATNEKLFF.

The gene calls are TRBV10-3 and TRBJ1-5; D is unclear. The V end lost 2 bases, the J end lost 1 base, and 3 bases lay between the germline ends. The CDR3 runs to 13 residues. Germline values: CDR1 ENHRY, CDR2 SYGVKD. CDR3 bases: TGTGCCATCAGTGAGGGAAGCAATCAGCCCCAGCATTTT. This gives the protein CAISEGSNQPQHF.

V is TRBV2 and J is TRBJ2-3; unclear D gene. The CDR3 has 15 residues. Germline CDR1 and CDR2: SNHLY and FYNNEI. Trimming stripped 2 bases from V and 2 bases from J, with 11 bases between. As DNA, the CDR3 is TGTGCCAGCAGTGAACGGTTTACCTACACAGATACGCAGTATTTT. This codes for CASSERFTYTDTQYF.

The rearrangement uses TRBV2 and TRBJ1-5, with TRBD1 identical over 10 bases. The CDR3 extends over 14 amino acids. The V and J ends lost 11 bases and 6 bases, in that order; junction bases with no gene match: 10. Per the germline V gene, CDR1 is SNHLY and CDR2 is FYNNEI. In DNA, the CDR3 is TGTGCCTCCACTAGGACAGGGGGTGCTCAGCCCCAGCATTTT. Protein sequence: CASTRTGGAQPQHF.

The rearrangement links TRBV5-8 to TRBJ1-5, with 7 bases aligning to TRBD1. V dropped 0 bases and J dropped 4; count of bases not matched to a gene: 4. Germline V gene sequence: CDR1 SGHTS, CDR2 YDEGEE. This CDR3 contains 15 residues. The DNA of the CDR3 is TGTGCCAGCAGCTTGGCCCCACAGGGGAATCAGCCCCAGCATTTT. Amino acid sequence: CASSLAPQGNQPQHF.

This chain joins TRBV2 and TRBJ1-5, with a weak D call TRBD1 (5 bases). Trimming removed 3 bases from V and 3 bases from J, with 15 bases in between. Germline V lookup: CDR1 SNHLY, CDR2 FYNNEI. The CDR3 is 16 amino acids. CDR3 DNA sequence: TGTGCCAGCAGTGACTTCCCGGGGGACTTCAATCAGCCCCAGCATTTT. Residues: CASSDFPGDFNQPQHF.

The V gene is TRBV28, the J gene TRBJ2-3; TRBD2 aligns across 7 bases. Germline V gene sequence: CDR1 MDHEN, CDR2 SYDVKM. V was pared by 2 bases and J by 8 bases, with 1 base of the junction left unmatched. The CDR3 has 12 amino acids. For the CDR3, the DNA is TGTGCCAGCAGTTTACGGGGGGTTACGCAGTATTTT. This encodes CASSLRGVTQYF.

The CDR3 is CASSPLNNYEQYF. The CDR3 DNA sequence: TGTGCCAGCTCACCACTTAACAACTACGAGCAGTACTTC. The V and J genes are TRBV18 and TRBJ2-7; D remains ambiguous. Germline CDR1 reads KGHSH; CDR2 reads LQKENI. Trimming stripped 1 base from V and 3 bases from J, with 7 bases between. The CDR3 spans 13 residues.

The J gene is TRBJ1-4, the V gene TRBV28, with a weak D call TRBD1 (6 bases). The V gene's germline CDR1 is MDHEN and CDR2 SYDVKM. The CDR3 extends over 14 amino acids. V shed 4 bases and J shed 6 bases, with 12 bases lying between them. The CDR3 DNA is TGTGCCAGCAGTTCGACAGGTTCAGATGAAAAACTGTTTTTT. Encoded protein: CASSSTGSDEKLFF.

The chain links TRBV9 to TRBJ2-2, with D uncertain. V dropped 3 bases and J dropped 0 bases, with 18 bases sitting between them. There are 18 residues in the CDR3. In germline, CDR1 is SGDLS, CDR2 YYNGEE. Here the CDR3 DNA reads TGTGCCAGCAGCGCCCGGGCGGTTGGGCTAACGAACACCGGGGAGCTGTTTTTT. It is translated as CASSARAVGLTNTGELFF.

V usage is TRBV5-5 and J usage is TRBJ2-7; a weak D match, TRBD1 (6 bases). The CDR3 length is 16 residues. Trimming stripped 2 bases from V and 2 bases from J, with 17 bases between. CDR1 is SGHKS, CDR2 YYEKEE, per germline (reference sequence). CDR3 DNA: TGTGCCAGCAGCTTCCACGCACAGGGTCTAACCTACGAGCAGTACTTC. Its protein is CASSFHAQGLTYEQYF.

The chain couples TRBV5-5 to TRBJ2-2, with D perhaps matching TRBD2 (5 bases). The CDR3 loop spans 14 amino acids. CDR1 is SGHKS, CDR2 YYEKEE, per germline (reference sequence). The V gene lost 2 bases and the J gene lost 0 bases, with 5 bases spanning the gap. The CDR3 loop is CASSFGTNTGELFF. As DNA, the CDR3 is TGTGCCAGCAGCTTCGGGACGAACACCGGGGAGCTGTTTTTT.